What follows is one TCR beta chain and its context. These data originate in a study of T-cell reconstitution after alpha-beta-depleted transplantation in children. The CDR3 is 15 amino acids. J was trimmed by 2 bases and V by 5 bases; bases with no gene match: 4. Germline V gene sequence: CDR1 DFQATT, CDR2 SNEGSKA (reference sequence). Unique molecular identifiers were built into the TCRbeta library. TCRdb processed the PCR reads anew with MiXCR; each CDR3 protein has one entry. Of roughly 610,000 distinct CDR3 sequences in the sample, 8% to 11% were seen once. Here the sequenced sample was PBMCs from the stem cell graft donor, taken from the stem cell graft. This chain links TRBV20-1 with TRBJ1-5, with 12 bases matching TRBD1. The source of this sequence is a human donor who donated a stem cell graft to a child with acute myeloid leukemia. The CDR3 DNA follows: TGCAGTGCTGGGACAGGGGGCGCGGGCAATCAGCCCCAGCATTTT. Protein sequence: CSAGTGGAGNQPQHF.